This T cell receptor beta chain was observed in a study of graft-versus-host responses after intestinal transplantation. Sequencing was performed with immunoSEQ multiplex PCR; in TCRdb, only in-frame clones are kept and a portion is missing. The sample contains about 71,000 clones, roughly 88% of which appear only once. About this clone: As yet, its antigen is unknown. The junction shows a germline mismatch at one end, possibly a read error.

Germline assignment: CDR1 PRHDT and CDR2 FYEKMQ (reference sequence). The CDR3 is made up of 11 amino acids. This specimen was unstimulated CD8+ T cells sorted from spleen or lymph node cells, taken before intestinal transplant. V is TRBV13 and J is TRBJ2-4; 8 bases map to TRBD1. The receptor's source is a human donor who received an intestinal transplant. The CDR3 reads CASSLAGQVSF. For the CDR3, the DNA is TGTGCCAGCAGCTTAGCGGGACAGGTCTCCTTC. The whole variable domain, remainder taken from reference TRBV13 and TRBJ2-4, is AAGVIQSPRHLIKEKRETATLKCYPIPRHDTVYWYQQGPGQDPQFLISFYEKMQSDKGSIPDRFSAQQFSDYHSELNMSSLELGDSALYFCASSLAGQVSFGAGTRLSVL.